This T cell receptor beta chain was identified in a study of regulatory dendritic cells for organ transplantation. Naive CD45RA+ and memory CD45RO+ CD4+ or CD8+ T cells were FACS-sorted. The protocol was immunoSEQ multiplex PCR, while the TCRdb copy is restricted to in-frame clones and leaves out a portion. The table shows approximately 29,000 clones, with approximately 80% occurring only once. The receptor was derived from a human donor in good health. Material: naive CD4+ T cells from blood. As to subset: CD45RA+ naive T cells.

CDR3 region: CASRGLAGDTSYEQYF. CDR3 DNA: TGTGCCAGCCGGGGACTAGCGGGGGATACCTCCTACGAGCAGTACTTC. The J gene is TRBJ2-7, the V gene TRBV9, with 14 nucleotides matching TRBD2. Germline CDR1 SGDLS, CDR2 YYNGEE. The CDR3 has 16 residues. V lost 7 bases to trimming and J lost 0 bases; unmatched junction nucleotides: 6.